The source of this T cell receptor beta chain is a study of identical twins. Regarding the study as a whole: Cord blood beta clonotypes present at high abundance carried fewer insertions; no such pattern appeared in memory repertoires. Among out-of-frame alpha sequences shared by twins, low generation probability occurred in excess.

V lost 4 bases to trimming and J lost 5 bases; unmatched junction nucleotides: 5. CDR3 length: 13 residues. CDR1 and CDR2 (germline): SQVTM, ANQGSEA. The donors were all healthy and Caucasian. TCRdb recomputed calls from the 5' RACE reads with MiXCR, one row per CDR3 protein. The sample gives some 660,000 distinct CDR3 sequences, under 9% of which show up once; 0.8% to 1% is in the top ten. For this clonotype: Its matching antigen is unknown.

These data were likewise used in another study, on yellow fever vaccine responses in identical twins.

The chain has TRBV29-1 and TRBJ1-5, with 7 bases aligning to TRBD1. The receptor was derived from a woman aged 18-29 years in good health. The specimen was PBMCs. The CDR3 DNA reads as TGCAGCGTTGGAGGGGGCCGGGATCAGCCCCAGCATTTT. It yields the protein CSVGGGRDQPQHF.